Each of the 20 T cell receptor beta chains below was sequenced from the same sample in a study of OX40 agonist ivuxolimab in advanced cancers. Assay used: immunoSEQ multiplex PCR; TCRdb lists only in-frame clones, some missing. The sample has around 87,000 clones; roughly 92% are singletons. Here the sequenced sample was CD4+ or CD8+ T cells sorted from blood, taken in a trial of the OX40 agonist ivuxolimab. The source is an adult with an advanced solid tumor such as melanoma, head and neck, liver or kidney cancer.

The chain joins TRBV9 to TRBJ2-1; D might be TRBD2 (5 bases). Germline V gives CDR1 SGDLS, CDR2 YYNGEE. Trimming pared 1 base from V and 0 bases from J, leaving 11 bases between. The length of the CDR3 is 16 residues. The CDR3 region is CASSVSRGSSYNEQFF. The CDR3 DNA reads TGTGCCAGCAGCGTATCACGGGGAAGCTCCTACAATGAGCAGTTCTTC.

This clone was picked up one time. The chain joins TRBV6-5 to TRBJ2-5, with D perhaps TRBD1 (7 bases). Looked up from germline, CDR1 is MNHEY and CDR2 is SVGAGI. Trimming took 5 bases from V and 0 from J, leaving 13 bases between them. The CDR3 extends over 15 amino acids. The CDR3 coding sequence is TGTGCCAGCAGTCAGGGGGGAGGCCACCAAGAGACCCAGTACTTC. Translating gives CASSQGGGHQETQYF.

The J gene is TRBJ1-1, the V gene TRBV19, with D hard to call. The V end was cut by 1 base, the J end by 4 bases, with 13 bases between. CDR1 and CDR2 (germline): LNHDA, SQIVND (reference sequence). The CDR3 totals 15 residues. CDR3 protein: CASSIASTQFTEAFF. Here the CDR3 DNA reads TGTGCCAGTAGTATAGCGTCTACACAGTTCACTGAAGCTTTCTTT.

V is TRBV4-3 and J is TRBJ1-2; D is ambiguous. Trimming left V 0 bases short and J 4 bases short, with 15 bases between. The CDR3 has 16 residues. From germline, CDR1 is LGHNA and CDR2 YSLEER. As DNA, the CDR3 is TGCGCCAGCAGCCAAGATCGGGGTAATGCACCCTATGGCTACACCTTC. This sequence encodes CASSQDRGNAPYGYTF.

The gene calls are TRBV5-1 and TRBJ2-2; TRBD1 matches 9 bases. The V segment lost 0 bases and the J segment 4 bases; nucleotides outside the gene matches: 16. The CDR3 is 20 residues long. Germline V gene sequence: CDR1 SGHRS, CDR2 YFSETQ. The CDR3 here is CASSLAGTGRTLHPTGELFF. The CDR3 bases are TGCGCCAGCAGCTTGGCAGGGACAGGGAGAACGCTTCACCCCACCGGGGAGCTGTTTTTT.

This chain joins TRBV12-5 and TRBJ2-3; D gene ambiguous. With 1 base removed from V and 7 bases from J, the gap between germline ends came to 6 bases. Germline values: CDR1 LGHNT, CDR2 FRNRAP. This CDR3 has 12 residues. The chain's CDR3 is CASGLERYTQYF. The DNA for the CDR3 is TGTGCTAGTGGTTTGGAACGCTATACGCAGTATTTT. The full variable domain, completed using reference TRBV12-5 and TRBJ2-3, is DARVTQTPRHKVTEMGQEVTMRCQPILGHNTVFWYRQTMMQGLELLAYFRNRAPLDDSGMPKDRFSAEMPDATLATLKIQPSEPRDSAVYFCASGLERYTQYFGPGTRLTVL.

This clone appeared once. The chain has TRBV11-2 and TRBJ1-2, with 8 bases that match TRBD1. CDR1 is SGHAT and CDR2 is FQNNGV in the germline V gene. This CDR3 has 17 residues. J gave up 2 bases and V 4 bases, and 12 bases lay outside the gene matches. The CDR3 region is CASSSDRDRTSNYGYTF. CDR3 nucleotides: TGTGCCAGCAGCTCCGACCGGGACAGGACTTCGAACTATGGCTACACCTTC.

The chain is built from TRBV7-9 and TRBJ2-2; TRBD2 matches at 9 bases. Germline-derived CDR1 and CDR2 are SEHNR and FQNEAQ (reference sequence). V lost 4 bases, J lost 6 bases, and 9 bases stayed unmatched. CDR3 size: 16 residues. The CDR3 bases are TGTGCCAGCAGCTCCGAGACTAGCGGCAAAGCCGGGGAGCTGTTTTTT. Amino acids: CASSSETSGKAGELFF.

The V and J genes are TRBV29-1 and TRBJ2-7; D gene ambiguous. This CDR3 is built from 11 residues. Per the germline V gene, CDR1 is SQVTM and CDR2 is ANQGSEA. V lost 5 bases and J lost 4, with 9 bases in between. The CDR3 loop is CSVFATYEQYF. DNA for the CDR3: TGCAGCGTTTTCGCGACTTACGAGCAGTACTTC.

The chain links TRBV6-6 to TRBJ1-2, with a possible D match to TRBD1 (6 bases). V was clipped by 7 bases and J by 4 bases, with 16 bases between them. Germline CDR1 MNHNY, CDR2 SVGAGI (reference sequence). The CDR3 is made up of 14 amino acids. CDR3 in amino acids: CASKGRGAGYGYTF. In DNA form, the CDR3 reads TGTGCCAGCAAGGGTCGGGGGGCAGGCTATGGCTACACCTTC.

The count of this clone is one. The CDR3 reads CASSPRAKEGRDTQYF. The DNA of the CDR3 is TGTGCCAGCTCACCTCGGGCAAAAGAGGGAAGGGATACGCAGTATTTT. The chain recombines TRBV18 with TRBJ2-3, with TRBD2 as a possible D gene (5 bases). This CDR3 has 16 amino acids. Germline CDR1 and CDR2: KGHSH and LQKENI. Deletions cut 3 bases from V and 6 bases from J, with 19 bases between.

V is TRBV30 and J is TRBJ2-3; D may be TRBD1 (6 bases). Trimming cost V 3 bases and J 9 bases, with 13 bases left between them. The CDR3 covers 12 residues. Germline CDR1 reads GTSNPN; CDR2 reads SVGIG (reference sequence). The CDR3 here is CAWSVTGSTQYF. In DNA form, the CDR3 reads TGTGCCTGGAGCGTTACAGGGTCAACGCAGTATTTT.

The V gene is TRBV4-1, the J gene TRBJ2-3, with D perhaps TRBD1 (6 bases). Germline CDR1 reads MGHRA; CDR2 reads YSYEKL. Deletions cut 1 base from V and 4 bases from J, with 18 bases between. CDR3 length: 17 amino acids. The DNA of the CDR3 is TGCGCCAGCAGCCAAGCCGGAGGACAGCGCCCGGCAGATACGCAGTATTTT. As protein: CASSQAGGQRPADTQYF.

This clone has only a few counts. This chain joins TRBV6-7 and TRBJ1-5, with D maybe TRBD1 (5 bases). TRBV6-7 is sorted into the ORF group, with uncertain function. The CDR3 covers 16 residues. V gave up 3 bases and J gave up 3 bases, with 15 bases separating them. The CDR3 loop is CASSYRDNRNNQPQHF. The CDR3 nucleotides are TGTGCCAGCAGTTATCGGGATAACAGGAACAATCAGCCCCAGCATTTT.

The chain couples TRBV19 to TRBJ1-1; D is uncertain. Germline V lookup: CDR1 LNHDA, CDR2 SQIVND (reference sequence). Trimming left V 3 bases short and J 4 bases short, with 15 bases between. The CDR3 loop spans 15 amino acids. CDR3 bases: TGTGCCAGTAGTATCTTAGCGAGCCTCCCCACTGAAGCTTTCTTT. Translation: CASSILASLPTEAFF.

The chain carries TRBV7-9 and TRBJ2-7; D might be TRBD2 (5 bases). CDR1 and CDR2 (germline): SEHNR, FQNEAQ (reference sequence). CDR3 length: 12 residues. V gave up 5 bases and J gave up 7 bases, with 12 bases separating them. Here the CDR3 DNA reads TGTGCCAGCAGCCTCGGACTGCTTGAGCAGTACTTC. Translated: CASSLGLLEQYF. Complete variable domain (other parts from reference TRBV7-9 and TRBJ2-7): DTGVSQNPRHKITKRGQNVTFRCDPISEHNRLYWYRQTLGQGPEFLTYFQNEAQLEKSRLLSDRFSAERPKGSFSTLEIQRTEQGDSAMYLCASSLGLLEQYFGPGTRLTVT.

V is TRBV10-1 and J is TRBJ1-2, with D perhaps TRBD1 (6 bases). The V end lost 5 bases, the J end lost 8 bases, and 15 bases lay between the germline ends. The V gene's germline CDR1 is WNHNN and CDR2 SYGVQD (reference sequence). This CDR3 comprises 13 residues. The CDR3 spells CASSRGASEGYTF. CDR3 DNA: TGCGCCAGCAGTCGGGGGGCCTCTGAGGGCTACACCTTC.

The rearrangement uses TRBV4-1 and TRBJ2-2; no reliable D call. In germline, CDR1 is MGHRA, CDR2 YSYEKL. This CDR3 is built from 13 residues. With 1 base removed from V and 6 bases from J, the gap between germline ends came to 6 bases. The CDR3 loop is CASSQAAPGELFF. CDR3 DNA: TGCGCCAGCAGCCAAGCAGCGCCCGGGGAGCTGTTTTTT.

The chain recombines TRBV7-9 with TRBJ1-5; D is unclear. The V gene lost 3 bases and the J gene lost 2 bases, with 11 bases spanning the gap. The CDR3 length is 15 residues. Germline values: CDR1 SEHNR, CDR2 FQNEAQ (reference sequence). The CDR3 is CASSFMAMGNQPQHF. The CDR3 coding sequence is TGTGCCAGCAGCTTTATGGCAATGGGCAATCAGCCCCAGCATTTT. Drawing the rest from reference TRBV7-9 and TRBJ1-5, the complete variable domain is DTGVSQNPRHKITKRGQNVTFRCDPISEHNRLYWYRQTLGQGPEFLTYFQNEAQLEKSRLLSDRFSAERPKGSFSTLEIQRTEQGDSAMYLCASSFMAMGNQPQHFGDGTRLSIL.

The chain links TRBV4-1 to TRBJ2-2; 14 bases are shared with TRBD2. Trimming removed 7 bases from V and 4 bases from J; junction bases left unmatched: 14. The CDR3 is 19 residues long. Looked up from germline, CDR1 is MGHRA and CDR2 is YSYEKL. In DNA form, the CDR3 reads TGCGCCAGCACCGCGAGACCGGGACTAGCGGGAGCTGGCACCGGGGAGCTGTTTTTT. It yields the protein CASTARPGLAGAGTGELFF.